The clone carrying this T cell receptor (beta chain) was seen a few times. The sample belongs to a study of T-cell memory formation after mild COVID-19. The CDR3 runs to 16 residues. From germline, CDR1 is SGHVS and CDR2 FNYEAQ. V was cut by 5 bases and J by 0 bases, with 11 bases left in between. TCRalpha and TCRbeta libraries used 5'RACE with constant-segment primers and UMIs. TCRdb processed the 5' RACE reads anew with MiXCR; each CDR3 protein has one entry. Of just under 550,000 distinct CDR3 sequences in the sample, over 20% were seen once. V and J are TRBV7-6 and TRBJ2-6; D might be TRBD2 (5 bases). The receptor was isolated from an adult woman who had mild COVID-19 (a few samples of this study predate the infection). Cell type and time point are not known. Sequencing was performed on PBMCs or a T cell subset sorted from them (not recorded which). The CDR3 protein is CASSQHEGSGANVLTF. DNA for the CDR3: TGTGCCAGCAGCCAGCACGAGGGCTCTGGGGCCAACGTCCTGACTTTC.